The 20 T cell receptor beta chains listed next were all sequenced from one sample in a study of CD8 T cells in ankylosing spondylitis. Points from the study as a whole: A TCR beta motif made of under 10 highly homologous variants seemed typical of ankylosing spondylitis blood.

These receptors are not linked to any known antigen. MiXCR, applied by TCRdb to the 5' RACE reads, yields one record per CDR3 protein. The sample has a few hundred thousand distinct CDR3 sequences, under 25% seen once. Material: blood, either unsorted or a sorted T cell fraction (not recorded which). These receptor sequences come from a male donor with ankylosing spondylitis.

V and J are TRBV19 and TRBJ2-5, with 9 bases lining up with TRBD1. Germline lookup yields CDR1 LNHDA and CDR2 SQIVND (reference sequence). V trimming: 3 bases; J trimming: 4 bases; junction bases outside the gene matches: 6. The CDR3 has 15 amino acids. The CDR3 loop reads CASSIGQGIGETQYF. DNA of the CDR3: TGTGCCAGTAGTATCGGACAGGGGATAGGAGAGACCCAGTACTTC.

The chain uses TRBV4-1 and TRBJ2-3; perhaps TRBD2 as D (5 bases). Trimming left V 0 bases short and J 8 bases short, with 9 bases between. The CDR3 is 13 residues long. Per the germline V gene, CDR1 is MGHRA and CDR2 is YSYEKL. The CDR3 loop reads CASSQESEGTQYF. The CDR3 coding sequence is TGCGCCAGCAGCCAAGAGTCAGAGGGTACGCAGTATTTT.

This clonotype came up a few times. This rearrangement joins TRBV10-3 to TRBJ2-6, with D tentatively TRBD1 (5 bases). The ends were cut back, 2 bases at V and 12 bases at J, with 14 bases in the middle. The CDR3 is 14 residues long. Germline CDR1 ENHRY, CDR2 SYGVKD. This CDR3 is CAISEGIQGLVLTF. CDR3 coding DNA: TGTGCCATCAGTGAGGGAATTCAGGGCCTCGTCCTGACTTTC.

This clonotype has just a few counts. V is TRBV7-3 and J is TRBJ1-1, with D unclear. Germline V gene sequence: CDR1 SGHTA, CDR2 FQGTGA. The CDR3 sequence is 13 residues long. V was clipped by 0 bases and J by 3 bases, with 5 bases between them. CDR3 coding DNA: TGTGCCAGCAGCTTAACTTTGGACACTGAAGCTTTCTTT. Translated: CASSLTLDTEAFF.

This clonotype was detected only a few times. This sequence joins TRBV7-8 and TRBJ2-7; TRBD2 aligns across 7 bases. Germline lookup yields CDR1 SGHVS and CDR2 FQNEAQ. The CDR3 covers 16 residues. The V and J ends lost 4 bases and 4 bases, in that order; junction bases with no gene match: 13. The CDR3 DNA is TGTGCCAGCAGCTCGCTAGCGGTCACCGACGTGTACGAGCAGTACTTC. Its protein product is CASSSLAVTDVYEQYF. Complete variable domain (other parts from reference TRBV7-8 and TRBJ2-7): GAGVSQSPRYKVAKRGQDVALRCDPISGHVSLFWYQQALGQGPEFLTYFQNEAQLDKSGLPSDRFFAERPEGSVSTLKIQRTQQEDSAVYLCASSSLAVTDVYEQYFGPGTRLTVT.

The V call is TRBV10-3, the J call TRBJ2-1; D remains ambiguous. Germline V gene data show CDR1 as ENHRY and CDR2 as SYGVKD. This CDR3 is built from 12 residues. The germline V and J ends were trimmed by 3 bases and 3 bases, with 3 bases remaining between them. CDR3 bases: TGTGCCATCAGTGAAGGCTACAATGAGCAGTTCTTC. Protein sequence: CAISEGYNEQFF.

This clonotype was recorded a few times. This chain uses TRBV4-3 with TRBJ1-5; D gene ambiguous. CDR3 length: 13 amino acids. Trimming removed 1 base at V and 9 bases at J, with 10 bases between. From germline, CDR1 is LGHNA and CDR2 YSLEER. CDR3 bases: TGCGCCAGCAGCCAAGGTCGTCTGCTGCCCCAGCATTTT. Amino acid sequence: CASSQGRLLPQHF.

This clonotype has only a few counts. The chain joins TRBV7-3 to TRBJ1-2; TRBD1 might be the D (5 bases). The V and J ends lost 2 bases and 4 bases respectively, with 11 bases between them. The germline V gene encodes CDR1 SGHTA and CDR2 FQGTGA. The CDR3 loop spans 14 amino acids. CDR3 sequence (DNA): TGTGCCAGCAGCTTACGAGGGGACGGCTATGGCTACACCTTC. This gives the protein CASSLRGDGYGYTF.

The chain carries TRBV5-1 and TRBJ1-2, with 10 bases matching TRBD1. V lost 3 bases to trimming and J lost 5 bases; unmatched junction nucleotides: 13. From germline, CDR1 is SGHRS and CDR2 YFSETQ. The length of the CDR3 is 17 residues. This CDR3 is CASSSDTGTGAQYGYTF. DNA of the CDR3: TGCGCCAGCAGCTCGGATACAGGGACAGGGGCCCAATATGGCTACACCTTC.

The V call is TRBV20-1, the J call TRBJ2-5, with 8 bases identical to TRBD1. The CDR3 has 13 residues. J was trimmed by 7 bases and V by 5 bases; bases with no gene match: 9. Germline CDR1 reads DFQATT; CDR2 reads SNEGSKA (reference sequence). The CDR3, as DNA: TGCAGTGCTGGGACAGGACCGATCTGGACCCAGTACTTC. Translating it yields CSAGTGPIWTQYF.

The chain links TRBV9 to TRBJ2-2; TRBD2 matches 7 bases. Germline V gene lookup returns CDR1 SGDLS and CDR2 YYNGEE. V gave up 0 bases and J gave up 4 bases; unmatched junction bases: 6. The CDR3 is 16 amino acids. Written as DNA, the CDR3 is TGTGCCAGCAGCGTAGAAGTCTGGGGGGGCACCGGGGAGCTGTTTTTT. The encoded protein is CASSVEVWGGTGELFF. Together with reference TRBV9 and TRBJ2-2, the CDR3 gives the full variable domain: DSGVTQTPKHLITATGQRVTLRCSPRSGDLSVYWYQQSLDQGLQFLIQYYNGEERAKGNILERFSAQQFPDLHSELNLSSLELGDSALYFCASSVEVWGGTGELFFGEGSRLTVL.

This chain connects TRBV29-1 to TRBJ2-5; D possibly matches TRBD1 or TRBD2 (5 bases each). CDR3 size: 16 residues. CDR1 SQVTM and CDR2 ANQGSEA come from the germline V gene. Trimming removed 4 bases from V and 0 bases from J, with 18 bases in between. Here the CDR3 DNA reads TGCAGCGTTGGGGGCCGGGACCCTCTGTACCAAGAGACCCAGTACTTC. Translated: CSVGGRDPLYQETQYF.

This clonotype was counted ten times or more. The rearrangement joins TRBV24-1 to TRBJ2-1; 10 positions agree with TRBD2. With 3 bases clipped from V and 6 bases from J, the junction kept 4 bases outside the gene matches. The CDR3 sequence is 15 residues long. Germline V gene data show CDR1 as KGHDR and CDR2 as SFDVKD. The CDR3 bases are TGTGCCACCAGTGATGCTAGCGGGAGTTTCAATGAGCAGTTCTTC. Translation gives CATSDASGSFNEQFF.

The V call is TRBV7-9, the J call TRBJ2-7; 9 bases match TRBD2. Germline CDR1 reads SEHNR; CDR2 reads FQNEAQ (reference sequence). The CDR3 sequence is 16 residues long. Trimming took 5 bases from V and 4 from J; bases not matched to a gene: 12. DNA for the CDR3: TGTGCCAGCAGCGGGGCGGCGCTAGCGGGACTTTACGAGCAGTACTTC. Translation gives CASSGAALAGLYEQYF.

This clonotype was seen only a few times. The chain combines TRBV20-1 with TRBJ2-5; 10 bases map to TRBD2. The CDR3 is 13 residues long. J was trimmed by 2 bases and V by 6 bases; bases with no gene match: 3. Germline V gives CDR1 DFQATT, CDR2 SNEGSKA (reference sequence). This CDR3 is CSATAGGQETQYF. Written as DNA, the CDR3 is TGCAGTGCCACAGCGGGAGGGCAAGAGACCCAGTACTTC.

The sample holds a few counts of this clonotype. The genes are TRBV19 and TRBJ2-1; D is unclear. The germline CDR1 and CDR2 sequences are LNHDA and SQIVND (reference sequence). The CDR3 extends over 15 amino acids. The V gene lost 3 bases and the J gene lost 1 base, with 10 bases spanning the gap. The CDR3 DNA follows: TGTGCCAGTAGTATCGGCAGGCGGTCCTACAATGAGCAGTTCTTC. It yields the protein CASSIGRRSYNEQFF.

As to this clonotype: A read error may account for a junction end that differs from germline. This chain links TRBV12-3 or TRBV12-4 with TRBJ2-7; D call uncertain. The CDR3 covers 13 residues. CDR3 nucleotides: TGTGTCAGCAACCTAGGTCATTCCTACGAGCAGTACTTC. It specifies CVSNLGHSYEQYF.

V gene TRBV9 combines with J gene TRBJ2-3, with D uncertain. Germline assignment: CDR1 SGDLS and CDR2 YYNGEE. The CDR3 contains 12 residues. Trimming removed 0 bases at V and 5 bases at J, with 4 bases between. In DNA, the CDR3 is TGTGCCAGCAGCGTAGCGGGAGATACGCAGTATTTT. Translation gives CASSVAGDTQYF.

The chain has TRBV5-1 and TRBJ1-3; D may be TRBD1 (6 bases). V lost 0 bases and J 3 bases, leaving 13 bases between the germline ends. Germline values: CDR1 SGHRS, CDR2 YFSETQ. The CDR3 length is 16 residues. CDR3 nucleotide sequence: TGCGCCAGCAGCTTGGCTGGGGGGCGAGGTGGAAACACCATATATTTT. Protein: CASSLAGGRGGNTIYF.

This clonotype was counted at least ten times. The V and J genes are TRBV12-3 or TRBV12-4 and TRBJ2-3; TRBD2 matches 11 bases. V gave up 3 bases and J gave up 4 bases; unmatched junction bases: 0. This CDR3 spans 14 amino acids. The CDR3 DNA reads TGTGCCAGCAGTTTGGGACTAGCGGCAGATACGCAGTATTTT. This sequence encodes CASSLGLAADTQYF.